The sequence of this TCR beta chain was determined in a study of blood T cell repertoires in COVID-19. Clones were sequenced by immunoSEQ multiplex PCR, and TCRdb holds only the in-frame ones, with some missing. The sample yields roughly 88,000 clones, about 93% seen once. V was pared by 2 bases and J by 5 bases, with 7 bases of the junction left unmatched. Germline CDR1 and CDR2: LNHDA and SQIVND (reference sequence). CDR3 length equals 17 residues. This chain joins TRBV19 and TRBJ2-2; 11 bases map to TRBD1. The sample comprised peripheral blood. The clonotype was recovered from a woman in her 50s in a cohort sampled during active COVID-19. CDR3 in DNA: TGTGCCAGTAGTATAAGGATGGGGACAGGGGGTACCGGGGAGCTGTTTTTT. This codes for CASSIRMGTGGTGELFF.